This T cell receptor (beta chain) was recorded in a study of cytomegalovirus exposure and HLA in healthy donors. Regarding the study as a whole: Listed as cytomegalovirus-associated were more than 150 TCR beta chains.

About this clone itself: Antigen unknown.

The method was immunoSEQ multiplex PCR; TCRdb's version includes in-frame clones alone and lacks a portion of them. The table has 90,000 to 150,000 clones, approximately 88% seen once. CDR3 length equals 17 residues. Between the trimmed V and J ends, which lost 5 bases and 1 base, there was a span of 19 bases. Germline V gene sequence: CDR1 MNHEY, CDR2 SMNVEV (reference sequence). This sequence was found in a woman aged 18-29 years in good health and CMV-seropositive. The specimen was PBMCs. The rearrangement joins TRBV27 to TRBJ2-3, with D perhaps TRBD1 (6 bases). As DNA, the CDR3 is TGTGCCAGCAGTCCCCTCACCAGGGGAGAGGGCACAGATACGCAGTATTTT. Its protein is CASSPLTRGEGTDTQYF.